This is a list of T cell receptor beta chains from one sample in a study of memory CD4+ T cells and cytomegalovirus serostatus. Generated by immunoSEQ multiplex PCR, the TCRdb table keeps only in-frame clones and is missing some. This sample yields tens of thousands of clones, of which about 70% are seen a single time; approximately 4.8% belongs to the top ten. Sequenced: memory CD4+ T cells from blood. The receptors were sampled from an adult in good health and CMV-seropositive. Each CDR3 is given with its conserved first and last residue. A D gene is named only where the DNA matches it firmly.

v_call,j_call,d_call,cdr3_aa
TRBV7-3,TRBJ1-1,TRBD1,CASSLQGGEGEAFF
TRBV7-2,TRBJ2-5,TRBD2,CASSLVLPGRAVETQYF
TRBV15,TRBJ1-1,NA,CATSWKGGSEAFF
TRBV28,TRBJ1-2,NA,CASTSGARRGYTF
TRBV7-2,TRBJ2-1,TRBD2,CASSADGRYNEQFF
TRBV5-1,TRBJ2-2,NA,CASSSPRGGARNGELFF
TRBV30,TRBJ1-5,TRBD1,CAWSGTGNQPQHF
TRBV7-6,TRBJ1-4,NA,CASSLARGEKLFF
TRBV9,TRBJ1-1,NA,CASSVEPGPSNTEAFF
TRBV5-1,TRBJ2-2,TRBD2,CASSSGGRLGTGELFF
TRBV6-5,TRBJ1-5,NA,CASSLDKGQPQHF
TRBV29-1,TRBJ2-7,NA,CSVERVRDEQYF
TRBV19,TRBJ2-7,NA,CASSMRGGYEQYF
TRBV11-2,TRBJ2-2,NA,CASSLGLPEGELFF
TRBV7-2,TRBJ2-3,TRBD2,CASSLALAGGTDTQYF
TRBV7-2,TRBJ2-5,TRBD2,CASSASGRWETQYF
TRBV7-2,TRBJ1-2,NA,CASRAGLLDGYTF
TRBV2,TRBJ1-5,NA,CASRSNSNQPQHF
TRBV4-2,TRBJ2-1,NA,CASSQDPTDEQFF
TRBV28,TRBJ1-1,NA,CASSVQANTEAFF
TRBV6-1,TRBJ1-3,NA,CASSSDRSSGNTIYF
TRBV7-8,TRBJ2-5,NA,CASNLAGTYQETQYF
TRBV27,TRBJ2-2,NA,CASTADRNTGELFF
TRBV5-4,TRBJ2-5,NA,CASSRDGLWETQYF
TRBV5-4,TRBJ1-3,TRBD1,CASSTGGKSGNTIYF
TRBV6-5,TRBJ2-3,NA,CASSLRGDTQYF
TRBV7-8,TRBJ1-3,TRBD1,CASSLRFARDRVNTIYF
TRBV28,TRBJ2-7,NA,CASTPLASAEQYF
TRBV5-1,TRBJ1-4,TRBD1,CASSARAQGAGEKLFF
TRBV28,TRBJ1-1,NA,CASSFVTEAFF
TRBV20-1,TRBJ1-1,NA,CSVMDPEAFF
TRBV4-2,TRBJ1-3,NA,CASSQGEGVGGTIYF
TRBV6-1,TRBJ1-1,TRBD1,CASSERGQLNTEAFF
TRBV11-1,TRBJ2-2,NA,CASGRTGSSGELFF
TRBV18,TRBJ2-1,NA,CASSPREGADEQFF
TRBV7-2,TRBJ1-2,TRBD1,CASSRNSGTGAYGYTF
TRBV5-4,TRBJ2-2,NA,CASSSDIRGTGELFF
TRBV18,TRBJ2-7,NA,CASSQGFSYEQYF
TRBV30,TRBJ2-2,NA,CAWSTPGSNTGELFF
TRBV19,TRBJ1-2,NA,CASSERGRGYTF
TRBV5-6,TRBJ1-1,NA,CASSPGTGSFF
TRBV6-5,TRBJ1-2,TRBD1,CASSSMTGENGYTF
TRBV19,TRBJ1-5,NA,CASSNKGYSNQPQHF
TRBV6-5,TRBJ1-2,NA,CASSTSTGSYGYTF
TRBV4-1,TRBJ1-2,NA,CASSQAGASGGDGYTF
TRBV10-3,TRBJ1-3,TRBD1,CAISEVQGNTIYF
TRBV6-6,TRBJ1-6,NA,CASSPTGQPNSPLHF
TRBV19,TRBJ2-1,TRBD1,CASSDRVGYNEQFF
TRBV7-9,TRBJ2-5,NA,CASSLGHSKGETQYF
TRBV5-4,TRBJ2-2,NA,CASNTMNTGELFF
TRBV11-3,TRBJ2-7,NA,CASSLDEAYEQYF
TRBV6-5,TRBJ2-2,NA,CASSYGVGELFF
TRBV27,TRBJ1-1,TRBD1,CASSLSSTGGYGAFF
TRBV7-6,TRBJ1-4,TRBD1,CASSSPGQGFEKLFF
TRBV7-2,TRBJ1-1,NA,CASSLLGGKTEAFF